This T cell receptor beta chain is drawn from a study of Graves' ophthalmopathy and Graves' hyperthyroidism. At the level of the study: Researchers classed hyperthyroidism as stable given no ophthalmopathy within 18 months of follow-up. Notes on the study in general: The model's prediction of ophthalmopathy progression had roughly 70% sensitivity and approximately 72% specificity.

A remark on this clonotype: Its target is not known.

Other autoimmune disease, uncontrolled infection, pregnancy and lactation led to exclusion. RNA transcripts yielded amplified TCR beta CDR3 regions. Second-round multiplex PCR came after first-round RT-PCR with HTBI primers. TCRdb itself ran the multiplex PCR reads through MiXCR, one entry per CDR3 protein. The sample has some 1.1 million distinct CDR3 sequences; about 40% are singletons. V lost 5 bases, J lost 6 bases, and 12 bases stayed unmatched. CDR3 length equals 15 residues. Per the germline V gene, CDR1 is SGHVS and CDR2 is FQNEAQ. The sample was peripheral blood or thyroid tissue (not recorded which). This TCR derives from an adult man with Graves' hyperthyroidism. V and J are TRBV7-8 and TRBJ2-7, with 8 bases aligning to TRBD2. The CDR3 sequence: CASSPYFQLAAEQYF. In DNA, the CDR3 is TGTGCCAGCAGCCCCTATTTTCAACTAGCGGCCGAGCAGTACTTC.